Below are 7 T cell receptor delta chains sequenced from a single sample in a study of gamma-delta T cells after stem cell transplantation. TCRdb called clones anew from the RT-PCR reads with CATT. The data show 6,500 or so delta-chain clones, roughly 25% seen once. The sample consisted of gamma-delta T cells. The receptors come from a human donor. It is not recorded whose cells these are; they may come from a transplant donor.

The chain employs TRDV2 and TRDJ1, with 11 nucleotides matching TRDD3. The V and J ends lost 3 bases and 0 bases, in that order; junction bases with no gene match: 11. CDR1 and CDR2 from the germline V gene are GEAIGNYY and EKD. The CDR3 has 18 residues. In DNA, the CDR3 is TGTGCCTGTGACGACGTTCTACTGGGGGATAAGGACACCGATAAACTCATCTTT. Protein: CACDDVLLGDKDTDKLIF.

V and J are TRDV2 and TRDJ1, with TRDD3 as a possible D gene (5 bases). The ends were cut back, 0 bases at V and 6 bases at J, with 22 bases in the middle. Germline V gene lookup returns CDR1 GEAIGNYY and CDR2 EKD. The CDR3 covers 17 residues. CDR3 protein: CACDTLLGRQSFNKLIF. The CDR3 DNA follows: TGTGCCTGTGACACCCTGCTGGGTCGTCAGAGCTTTAATAAACTCATCTTT.

Points on this clone: This may be a read error, as it is one base from a much larger clone. This chain joins TRDV1 and TRDJ1; D is unclear. The CDR3 consists of 21 residues. Germline CDR1 and CDR2: TSWWSYY and QGS. The CDR3 nucleotides are TGTGCTCTTGGGGAACTAGGAAAAAGTCGTACCGGACTACAGTACACCGATAGACTCATCTTT. Residues: CALGELGKSRTGLQYTDRLIF.

This clone has just a few counts. The chain carries TRDV2 and TRDJ1, with D possibly being TRDD3 (6 bases). V shed 1 base and J shed 2 bases, with 10 bases lying between them. Germline loops: CDR1 GEAIGNYY, CDR2 EKD. The CDR3 loop spans 14 amino acids. CDR3 loop: CACDTMGVTDKLIF. The DNA of the CDR3 is TGTGCCTGTGACACTATGGGGGTTACCGATAAACTCATCTTT.

The J gene is TRDJ1, the V gene TRDV1; 12 positions agree with TRDD3. V shed 2 bases and J 1 base; nucleotides not matched to a gene: 29. This CDR3 is built from 25 residues. The germline V gene has CDR1 TSWWSYY and CDR2 QGS. The DNA for the CDR3 is TGTGCTCTTGGGGAATCCCTAAGGAGCTACTGGCAATACTGGGGGATACTAACGGGCACCGATAAACTCATCTTT. This gives the protein CALGESLRSYWQYWGILTGTDKLIF.

The chain links TRDV2 to TRDJ3; TRDD3 aligns across 9 bases. The CDR3 is made up of 21 amino acids. Germline V gives CDR1 GEAIGNYY, CDR2 EKD. V gave up 0 bases and J gave up 4 bases; unmatched junction bases: 15. The DNA for the CDR3 is TGTGCCTGTGACACCGGAGGGATTGGGGGGGATACCTCGTGGGACACCCGACAGATGTTTTTC. Its protein is CACDTGGIGGDTSWDTRQMFF.

This clone was seen more than once but under ten times. J is TRDJ3 and V is TRDV2, with 7 bases fitting TRDD3. This CDR3 contains 22 residues. The germline V gene has CDR1 GEAIGNYY and CDR2 EKD. V lost 1 base and J lost 1; bases outside the gene matches: 18. CDR3 sequence reads: CACDTAGGLGYLASWDTRQMFF. The DNA of the CDR3 is TGTGCCTGTGACACTGCTGGGGGTCTCGGCTACCTGGCTTCCTGGGACACCCGACAGATGTTTTTC.